This T cell receptor beta chain was captured by sequencing in a study of blood T cells in healthy people across ages. Total RNA extraction produced at least 6 micrograms (per sample) for the study. Study-wide results and limits: The study lacked donor CMV status, which possibly confounded expanded clonotype changes. Bulk PBMC profiling left naive and antigen-experienced comparisons inconclusive. In older individuals, TCR beta diversity per million T cells was lower, falling roughly linearly with age.

Concerning this clonotype itself: Its specificity is unknown.

Next came a second PCR, run for roughly 7 to 12 cycles, which used a sample-barcoded 5' primer along with a J-beta primer mix. TCRdb reprocessed the 5' RACE reads via MiXCR and lists one record per CDR3 protein. The sample lists roughly 500,000 distinct CDR3 sequences, roughly 29% occurring once. Looked up from germline, CDR1 is SGDLS and CDR2 is YYNGEE. This CDR3 is 21 amino acids long. The J segment lost 7 bases and the V segment lost 0 bases, leaving 20 bases of the junction unmatched. The sample was blood. This rearrangement joins TRBV9 to TRBJ2-2, with 11 bases matching TRBD2. This clonotype was obtained from a woman between 65 and 79 years old in good health. CDR3 loop: CASSVGIRPGIAGGPNGELFF. DNA of the CDR3: TGTGCCAGCAGCGTAGGGATCCGGCCGGGGATAGCGGGGGGGCCGAACGGGGAGCTGTTTTTT.